This TCR beta chain stems from a study of blood T cell repertoires in COVID-19. Background on the study: Donors in the United States, Italy and Spain gave samples during acute or convalescent COVID-19.

Membership in each cohort depended on participant-reported clinical history. Donors in Cohort 3 who had recovered were those with two negative PCRs, healthcare professional clearance, or resolution of their symptoms. Original handling: Scientists estimated how many nucleated cells there were by amplifying reference gene primers. TCRdb keeps only in-frame clones here, not all; method: immunoSEQ multiplex PCR. D and trimming come from the DNA, and the V and J calls and clone size come from that table. The sample contains some 240,000 clones, about 86% of which appear only once. Germline CDR1 reads SGHRS; CDR2 reads YFSETQ. This CDR3 spans 14 amino acids. This clone appeared once. Mismatch with germline at one junction end may stem from a read error.

The TCR sequence derives from a man between 50 and 59 years old who had recovered from COVID-19. Sequenced input: PBMCs or T cells enriched from blood (not recorded which). This chain connects TRBV5-1 to TRBJ1-1, with a possible D match to TRBD1 (5 bases). Here the CDR3 reads CASSLAGSKTEAFF. The CDR3, as DNA: TGCGCCAGCAGTTTGGCAGGGTCCAAGACTGAAGCTTTCTTT.